The T cell receptor beta chain under discussion was sequenced for a study of technical replicates of blood from a few donors. Per the germline V gene, CDR1 is SGHAT and CDR2 is FQDESV (reference sequence). V dropped 1 base and J dropped 0 bases, with 10 bases sitting between them. CDR3 length equals 15 residues. Assay: immunoSEQ multiplex PCR; the TCRdb copy retains only in-frame clones and omits some. The sample includes approximately 44,000 clones, over 95% seen only once; the top ten take 0.37%. The gene calls are TRBV11-1 and TRBJ2-7; perhaps TRBD1 as D (5 bases). The clonotype comes from a human donor in good health. The sample taken for sequencing was T cells isolated from PBMCs. The CDR3 coding sequence is TGTGCCAGCAGCTTAGGGCACAGGAGCTCCTACGAGCAGTACTTC. This sequence encodes CASSLGHRSSYEQYF. The full variable domain, in which reference TRBV11-1 and TRBJ2-7 provide the parts outside the CDR3, is EAEVAQSPRYKITEKSQAVAFWCDPISGHATLYWYRQILGQGPELLVQFQDESVVDDSQLPKDRFSAERLKGVDSTLKIQPAELGDSAMYLCASSLGHRSSYEQYFGPGTRLTVT.